Presented here are 23 T cell receptor beta chains from one specimen sequenced in a study of blood T cell repertoires in COVID-19. Data came from immunoSEQ multiplex PCR; TCRdb stores just in-frame clones and leaves some out. The repertoire holds more than 250,000 clones, with 80% to 90% as singletons. Sequencing was carried out using peripheral blood. All receptors come from a man aged 45-65 years with active or convalescent COVID-19.

This chain links TRBV5-4 with TRBJ2-1; weak D call: TRBD1 (6 bases). The germline V and J ends were trimmed by 0 bases and 8 bases, with 15 bases remaining between them. This CDR3 spans 15 amino acids. Per germline, CDR1 SGHNT and CDR2 YYREEE (reference sequence). CDR3 DNA: TGTGCCAGCAGCTTGGTGGCCAGGGGAAGTGATGAGCAGTTCTTC. Protein: CASSLVARGSDEQFF.

The rearrangement uses TRBV10-3 and TRBJ2-3; 7 nucleotides match TRBD2. Germline assignment: CDR1 ENHRY and CDR2 SYGVKD. V lost 2 bases and J lost 6; bases outside the gene matches: 8. This CDR3 contains 15 residues. The CDR3 DNA reads as TGTGCCATCAGTGAGCCGACGCGGGGGAGGGATACGCAGTATTTT. Protein sequence: CAISEPTRGRDTQYF.

The chain has TRBV5-1 and TRBJ1-1; maybe TRBD1 (6 bases). Germline CDR1 is SGHRS and CDR2 is YFSETQ. This CDR3 spans 14 amino acids. The ends were cut back, 3 bases at V and 4 bases at J, with 13 bases in the middle. The CDR3 protein is CASSSWGGSTEAFF. The CDR3 DNA reads as TGCGCCAGCAGCTCGTGGGGGGGCAGCACTGAAGCTTTCTTT.

This chain joins TRBV6-5 and TRBJ2-7; 12 bases are shared with TRBD2. The CDR3 totals 15 residues. Per the germline V gene, CDR1 is MNHEY and CDR2 is SVGAGI. The V segment lost 9 bases and the J segment 4 bases; nucleotides outside the gene matches: 10. The CDR3 region is CASSPGTSGFYEQYF. CDR3 sequence (DNA): TGTGCCAGTTCGCCTGGGACTAGCGGGTTTTACGAGCAGTACTTC.

The chain joins TRBV9 to TRBJ2-3, with D possibly being TRBD1 (5 bases). In germline, CDR1 is SGDLS, CDR2 YYNGEE. V was cut by 0 bases and J by 9 bases, with 11 bases left in between. This CDR3 region has 13 residues. The CDR3 nucleotides are TGTGCCAGCAGCGTAGACAGACAGAGGACGCAGTATTTT. The encoded protein is CASSVDRQRTQYF.

The CDR3 protein is CASTPSGRVYYNEQFF. CDR3 nucleotides: TGTGCCAGTACCCCATCGGGCAGGGTGTACTACAATGAGCAGTTCTTC. The chain couples TRBV19 to TRBJ2-1, with D perhaps TRBD1 (5 bases). CDR3 length: 16 amino acids. V lost 7 bases to trimming and J lost 3 bases, with 19 bases between them. Germline CDR1 reads LNHDA; CDR2 reads SQIVND (reference sequence).

V gene TRBV10-1 combines with J gene TRBJ2-2; D possibly corresponds to TRBD2 (6 bases). Germline V gene data show CDR1 as WNHNN and CDR2 as SYGVQD (reference sequence). The CDR3 has 19 amino acids. Trimming pared 2 bases from V and 6 bases from J, leaving 25 bases between. CDR3 region: CASSELLREEGLLAGELFF. The DNA for the CDR3 is TGCGCCAGCAGTGAGCTCCTGAGGGAGGAGGGCCTCCTGGCCGGGGAGCTGTTTTTT.

The sample holds a few counts of this clone. The chain has TRBV5-1 and TRBJ1-5, with 9 bases identical to TRBD1. Trimming at V came to 4 bases and at J to 7 bases, leaving 6 bases not matched to a gene. CDR1 is SGHRS and CDR2 is YFSETQ in the germline V gene. This CDR3 comprises 14 residues. Here the CDR3 DNA reads TGCGCCAGCAGCCCGGGACAGGGAAACCAGCCCCAGCATTTT. It is translated as CASSPGQGNQPQHF.

The V gene is TRBV4-2, the J gene TRBJ2-1, with D possibly matching TRBD1 (6 bases). Trimming left V 0 bases short and J 11 bases short, with 11 bases between. The V gene's germline CDR1 is LGHNA and CDR2 YNFKEQ. The CDR3 has 13 amino acids. Here the CDR3 reads CASSQDQGTKQFF. CDR3 DNA sequence: TGTGCCAGCAGCCAAGATCAAGGGACAAAGCAGTTCTTC.

This chain uses TRBV20-1 with TRBJ1-2; D is possibly TRBD1 (6 bases). V lost 4 bases and J 5 bases, leaving 8 bases between the germline ends. Germline CDR1 and CDR2: DFQATT and SNEGSKA (reference sequence). The CDR3 covers 11 residues. The CDR3 DNA reads TGCAGTGCTATCCAGGGGTATGGCTACACCTTC. Protein: CSAIQGYGYTF.

The chain employs TRBV5-1 and TRBJ2-7, with D perhaps TRBD1 (5 bases). The germline V gene has CDR1 SGHRS and CDR2 YFSETQ. V gave up 0 bases and J gave up 3 bases, with 13 bases separating them. The CDR3 loop spans 15 amino acids. CDR3 coding DNA: TGCGCCAGCAGCTTGGATTCCCATAGGGGCTACGAGCAGTACTTC. Translating gives CASSLDSHRGYEQYF.

The chain is built from TRBV2 and TRBJ2-5; 7 bases are shared with TRBD1. Germline assignment: CDR1 SNHLY and CDR2 FYNNEI. After removal of 2 bases from V and 2 bases from J, the junction contained 5 bases not matched to a gene. CDR3 size: 15 residues. CDR3 sequence: CASSEHQTGQETQYF. The CDR3 nucleotides are TGTGCCAGCAGTGAACATCAGACAGGGCAAGAGACCCAGTACTTC.

V usage is TRBV4-1 and J usage is TRBJ1-3; 9 nucleotides agree with TRBD1. The CDR3 is made up of 14 amino acids. Germline CDR1 and CDR2: MGHRA and YSYEKL. The V gene end was trimmed by 4 bases and the J gene end by 10 bases; junction bases not matched to a gene: 8. CDR3 in DNA: TGCGCCAGCAGCCCCGGACAGGGGAAGGCTACCATATATTTT. Translating gives CASSPGQGKATIYF.

The rearrangement uses TRBV7-2 and TRBJ1-1, with a tentative D call TRBD1 (5 bases). This CDR3 has 15 residues. V was shortened by 4 bases and J by 0 bases, with 12 bases between the two germline ends. The germline CDR1 and CDR2 sequences are SGHTA and FQGNSA. The CDR3 DNA reads as TGTGCCAGCAGCTCCCTAGACAGTCTGAACACTGAAGCTTTCTTT. Its translation is CASSSLDSLNTEAFF.

As to this clone: Germline is not matched at one junction end, which may reflect a read error. The rearrangement uses TRBV28 and TRBJ2-5; TRBD1 is a possible D gene (5 bases). CDR1 is MDHEN and CDR2 is SYDVKM in the germline V gene. The CDR3 is made up of 12 amino acids. The CDR3 is CASSFRAVPLNF. The DNA of the CDR3 is TGTGCCAGCAGTTTCAGGGCAGTCCCTTTAAACTTC. Full variable domain (missing parts from reference TRBV28 and TRBJ2-5): DVKVTQSSRYLVKRTGEKVFLECVQDMDHENMFWYRQDPGLGLRLIYFSYDVKMKEKGDIPEGYSVSREKKERFSLILESASTNQTSMYLCASSFRAVPLNFGPGTRLLVL.

CDR3 sequence: CASSKLLGELFF. The CDR3 nucleotides are TGTGCCAGCAGCAAGCTTTTAGGGGAACTGTTTTTT. This sequence joins TRBV12-3 or TRBV12-4 and TRBJ1-4; D may be TRBD1 (5 bases). Trimming left V 6 bases short and J 12 bases short, with 14 bases between. The CDR3 has 12 residues.

The V gene is TRBV7-8, the J gene TRBJ2-3, with TRBD2 matching over 12 bases. This CDR3 has 19 residues. Trimming took 5 bases from V and 1 from J; bases not matched to a gene: 13. Germline loops: CDR1 SGHVS, CDR2 FQNEAQ. The CDR3 sequence is CASSLPGLPSGGGTDTQYF. CDR3 sequence (DNA): TGTGCCAGCAGCCTCCCAGGCCTCCCTAGCGGGGGGGGCACAGATACGCAGTATTTT.

J is TRBJ2-5 and V is TRBV7-2; 7 bases are a match to TRBD2. V was pared by 1 base and J by 4 bases, with 12 bases of the junction left unmatched. The length of the CDR3 is 17 residues. Germline CDR1 is SGHTA and CDR2 is FQGNSA. CDR3 coding DNA: TGTGCCAGCAGCTTAGGAGTGGGAGGGATTGTTGGAGAGACCCAGTACTTC. Translating gives CASSLGVGGIVGETQYF.

V is TRBV7-2 and J is TRBJ1-1, with 7 positions matching TRBD1. Trimming cost V 2 bases and J 4 bases; bases outside gene matches: 4. The germline V gene encodes CDR1 SGHTA and CDR2 FQGNSA. This CDR3 has 14 residues. The CDR3 nucleotides read TGTGCCAGCAGCTTAACACAGGGGAGCACTGAAGCTTTCTTT. It yields the protein CASSLTQGSTEAFF.

This clone was seen just once. V usage is TRBV7-3 and J usage is TRBJ1-2; D is ambiguous. Trimming shortened V by 5 bases and J by 6 bases, and 16 bases separated the two germline ends. Germline-derived CDR1 and CDR2 are SGHTA and FQGTGA. The CDR3 contains 14 residues. CDR3: CASSRMPGYHGYTF. CDR3 coding DNA: TGTGCCAGCAGCCGCATGCCCGGGTATCATGGCTACACCTTC.

Regarding this clone: Other DNA sequences in this sample translate to the same CDR3. The rearrangement uses TRBV30 and TRBJ1-4; no clear D gene. Germline V CDR1 and CDR2: GTSNPN, SVGIG (reference sequence). This CDR3 comprises 12 residues. Between the trimmed V and J ends, which lost 0 bases and 8 bases, there was a span of 7 bases. The CDR3 DNA reads as TGTGCCTGGAGTGTACTTCGGGAAAAACTGTTTTTT. It is translated as CAWSVLREKLFF.

The chain is built from TRBV4-2 and TRBJ1-6; 7 bases are shared with TRBD1. CDR1 LGHNA and CDR2 YNFKEQ come from the germline V gene. CDR3 length: 14 residues. V lost 7 bases, J lost 5 bases, and 5 bases stayed unmatched. This chain's CDR3 is CASNPGQNNSPLHF. The CDR3 region has the DNA TGTGCCAGCAACCCGGGACAGAATAATTCACCCCTCCACTTT.

The V call is TRBV24-1, the J call TRBJ2-3; D may be TRBD1 (6 bases). Germline-derived CDR1 and CDR2 are KGHDR and SFDVKD. Trimming removed 4 bases at V and 6 bases at J, with 13 bases between. The CDR3 extends over 14 amino acids. CDR3 sequence reads: CATSEGRQVDTQYF. In DNA, the CDR3 is TGTGCCACCAGTGAGGGGAGACAGGTGGATACGCAGTATTTT.